These T cell receptor beta chains were read from a single sample in a study of blood T cell repertoires in COVID-19. Profiled with immunoSEQ multiplex PCR; TCRdb holds only in-frame clones, not every one. The sample has about 240,000 clones; more than 85% are singletons. Sequences were obtained from peripheral blood. Every receptor here comes from a woman aged 70-85 years with active or convalescent COVID-19. Each CDR3 is given with its conserved first and last residue. The D gene is left open where the match is weak. Size is omitted from some rows. Given values are once, few, many or a class for expanded clones.

d_call,v_call,clone_size,j_call,cdr3_nt,cdr3_aa
TRBD2,TRBV7-8,.,TRBJ2-1,TGTGCCAGCAGCGCACGACCGGGACTAGCGGGGGCTGCTGAGCAGTTCTTC,CASSARPGLAGAAEQFF
.,TRBV7-9,.,TRBJ1-3,TGTGCCAGCAGCGCAAGGGCCCAGGGTGGAAACACCATATATTTT,CASSARAQGGNTIYF
.,TRBV7-2,.,TRBJ1-2,TGTGCCAGCAGCTCTTGGAGGGACCATGGCTACACCTTC,CASSSWRDHGYTF
.,TRBV4-3,.,TRBJ2-3,TGCGCCAGCAGCCAACGGTCGGAGGCAGATACGCAGTATTTT,CASSQRSEADTQYF
.,TRBV6-6,.,TRBJ2-4,TGTGCCAGCATTCCAGGGGAAGCCAAAAACATTCAGTACTTC,CASIPGEAKNIQYF
.,TRBV6-2/TRBV6-3,.,TRBJ2-7,TGTGCCAGCAGTTACTCGAGCGGGTTGGCCTCCTACGAGCAGTACTTC,CASSYSSGLASYEQYF
.,TRBV6-1,.,TRBJ1-2,TGTGCCAGCAGTGAATATACTAACTATGGCTACACCTTC,CASSEYTNYGYTF
TRBD1,TRBV24-1,.,TRBJ1-2,TGTGCCACCAGTGATTTTCAGGGGGCGGAGGGCTACACCTTC,CATSDFQGAEGYTF
.,TRBV10-1,few,TRBJ2-2,TGCGCCAGCAGTGAAGGCAGGTTGGGCACCGGGGAGCTGTTTTTT,CASSEGRLGTGELFF
.,TRBV7-8,.,TRBJ1-1,TGTGCCAGCAGCCCGATGAGGGTAGCCACTGAAGCTTTCTTT,CASSPMRVATEAFF
.,TRBV6-5,.,TRBJ2-7,TGTGCCAGCAGTTACGAACAGCCCTCTCTGTACGAGCAGTACTTC,CASSYEQPSLYEQYF
.,TRBV6-5,.,TRBJ1-1,TGTGCCAGCAGTACGGGACATGCTGAAGCTTTCTTT,CASSTGHAEAFF
.,TRBV19,.,TRBJ2-3,TGTGCCAGTAGTATCCAAGCAGCAGGGAGCACAGATACGCAGTATTTT,CASSIQAAGSTDTQYF
.,TRBV18,.,TRBJ1-5,TGTGCCAGCTCCCCAGGGGCAAGGCATAGCAATCAGCCCCAGCATTTT,CASSPGARHSNQPQHF
.,TRBV21-1,.,TRBJ2-2,TGTGCCAGCAGCAAATCAGGGGGCGGCGGGGAGCTGTTTTTT,CASSKSGGGGELFF
.,TRBV6-6,.,TRBJ1-6,TGTGCCAGCAGTGGGGGAGGGAGCTCCTATAATTCACCCCTCCACTTT,CASSGGGSSYNSPLHF
.,TRBV5-6,.,TRBJ1-1,TGTGCCAGCAGCTTGGTGGCGGGAGGAGGTGAAGCTTTCTTT,CASSLVAGGGEAFF
.,TRBV6-5,.,TRBJ1-5,TGTGCCAGCAGTTCTCTTAGTAGTCAGCCCCAGCATTTT,CASSSLSSQPQHF
TRBD1,TRBV4-3,.,TRBJ2-2,TGCGCCAGCAGCCAAGACAGGGGGCGCGCCGGGGAGCTGTTTTTT,CASSQDRGRAGELFF
.,TRBV19,.,TRBJ1-4,TGTGCCAGTAGTATTCCCGGGATAAATGAAAAACTGTTTTTT,CASSIPGINEKLFF
.,TRBV7-2,.,TRBJ1-2,TGTGCCAGCAGTCCTAGGATTAACTATGGCTACACCTTC,CASSPRINYGYTF
.,TRBV4-3,few,TRBJ2-1,TGCGCCAGCAGCCAAGGAGGGGGTCGGGACAATGAGCAGTTCTTC,CASSQGGGRDNEQFF
TRBD1,TRBV13,once,TRBJ2-7,TGTGCCAGCAGCTTGGGAGAGGGGCGGGACAGGGGGTACGAGCAGTACTTC,CASSLGEGRDRGYEQYF
TRBD1,TRBV19,.,TRBJ1-2,TGTGCCAGTAGTATGGGGACAGGGGGTGGAGGCTACACCTTC,CASSMGTGGGGYTF
.,TRBV7-2,.,TRBJ1-5,TGTGCCAGCAGCCCCCCGGAGCAGCCCCAGCATTTT,CASSPPEQPQHF
.,TRBV10-3,few,TRBJ1-5,TGTGCCACACAGGGCGCCGGCAATCAGCCCCAGCATTTT,CATQGAGNQPQHF
.,TRBV5-4,.,TRBJ2-5,TGTGCCAGCAGCTCTCCACGGGGGGCAAGGGAGACCCAGTACTTC,CASSSPRGARETQYF
.,TRBV11-2,.,TRBJ2-4,TGTGCCAGCAGCCCTTTACAGGGATGGGACATTCAGTACTTC,CASSPLQGWDIQYF
.,TRBV6-5,.,TRBJ2-7,TGTGCCAGCAGTTACTCGAGGGTACCTAACGAGCAGTACTTC,CASSYSRVPNEQYF
TRBD1,TRBV29-1,.,TRBJ1-2,TGCAGCGCCCAAGGGGGCCCTCAGGGCTACACCTTC,CSAQGGPQGYTF
.,TRBV29-1,.,TRBJ1-1,TGCAGCGTTCGGGACACTGAAGCTTTCTTT,CSVRDTEAFF
TRBD1,TRBV10-1,.,TRBJ2-3,TGCGCCAGTAGCCGGGACAGGGACACAGATACGCAGTATTTT,CASSRDRDTDTQYF
.,TRBV20-1,.,TRBJ2-1,TGCAGTGCTAGTGTTCCTCCGGCAGCGTTCAATGAGCAGTTCTTC,CSASVPPAAFNEQFF
.,TRBV20-1,once,TRBJ1-2,TGCAGTGCTAGAGATAATCGGGGCTACACCTTC,CSARDNRGYTF
.,TRBV29-1,.,TRBJ1-1,TGCAGCGTTGAAGATTCCGGTCGGGAGGAAGCTTTCTTT,CSVEDSGREEAFF
TRBD1,TRBV10-3,.,TRBJ2-7,TGTGCCATTAACCGGGACAGGGAGTACGAGCAGTACTTC,CAINRDREYEQYF
.,TRBV19,.,TRBJ1-1,TGTGCCAGTAAATCTACGGGGATAGCTGAAGCTTTCTTT,CASKSTGIAEAFF
.,TRBV7-9,.,TRBJ1-3,TGTGCCAGCAGCTTATACGCCACGCGGATCGGAAACACCATATATTTT,CASSLYATRIGNTIYF
TRBD1,TRBV28,.,TRBJ2-7,TGTGCCAGCAGTCTCCCCGGGACAGGCTCCCACGAGCAGTACTTC,CASSLPGTGSHEQYF
TRBD1,TRBV19,.,TRBJ1-1,TGTGCCAGTAGTATAAAACAGGGGGCCACTGAAGCTTTCTTT,CASSIKQGATEAFF
.,TRBV29-1,.,TRBJ1-4,TGCAGCGTCCGACCGGGAACCTCTAATGAAAAACTGTTTTTT,CSVRPGTSNEKLFF
.,TRBV7-2,.,TRBJ1-2,TGTGCCAGCAGCCCGTACGAGAGTCGGAGTGGCTACACCTTC,CASSPYESRSGYTF
.,TRBV2,.,TRBJ1-2,TGTGCCAGCAGTGCCAGACAGTCTAACTATGGCTACACCTTC,CASSARQSNYGYTF
TRBD1,TRBV4-1,.,TRBJ1-3,TGCGCCAGCAGCCAACCGACGGACAGGGAAAAGAACACCATATATTTT,CASSQPTDREKNTIYF
TRBD1,TRBV10-3,.,TRBJ1-1,TGTGCCATCACCACGACAGGGACCGGAGAAGCTTTCTTT,CAITTTGTGEAFF
TRBD2,TRBV12-3/TRBV12-4,.,TRBJ2-1,TGTGCCAGCAGTTCCGGACTAGGGTGGTTCTTC,CASSSGLGWFF
.,TRBV4-3,once,TRBJ2-1,TGCGCCAGCAGCCAAGATCTGGGGGGCTCCTACAATGAGCAGTTCTTC,CASSQDLGGSYNEQFF
TRBD1,TRBV7-2,.,TRBJ1-6,TGTGCCAGCGCGGGGGACAGGGCTTCACCCCTCCACTTT,CASAGDRASPLHF
TRBD2,TRBV7-9,few,TRBJ2-3,TGTGCCAGCGCCCTCGGGACTAGCAATTCAGATACGCAGTATTTT,CASALGTSNSDTQYF
.,TRBV10-3,.,TRBJ1-3,TGTGCCATCAGTGAAAAGATTATGAGCTCTGGAAACACCATATATTTT,CAISEKIMSSGNTIYF
.,TRBV7-8,.,TRBJ2-1,TGTGCCAGCAGCCTCCGGACCAGGGGTGGTGAGCAGTTCTTC,CASSLRTRGGEQFF
TRBD2,TRBV4-3,.,TRBJ2-5,TGCGCCAGCAGCCAAGTTTCTAGCGGAGAGACCCAGTACTTC,CASSQVSSGETQYF
TRBD1,TRBV5-1,.,TRBJ2-1,TGCGCCAGCAGCTTGGATCCGGGGACAGGTCCGTTCTTC,CASSLDPGTGPFF
.,TRBV9,.,TRBJ1-2,TGTGCCAGCAGCGTAGATCCAGGCCAGACCCTCTATGGCTACACCTTC,CASSVDPGQTLYGYTF
TRBD1,TRBV18,.,TRBJ2-5,TGTGCCAGCTCACTAGGGACAGTTCAAGAGACCCAGTACTTC,CASSLGTVQETQYF
TRBD1,TRBV11-2,.,TRBJ1-2,TGTGCCAGCAGCTTCTTTGGGACAGGGGCCGTGGGGAACTATGGCTACACCTTC,CASSFFGTGAVGNYGYTF
.,TRBV5-1,once,TRBJ1-2,TGCGCCAGCAGCCCAGCCGGGACAACTAACTATGGCTACACCTTC,CASSPAGTTNYGYTF
.,TRBV27,.,TRBJ2-6,TGTGCCAGCTGTCGCGCCCCCTTAAACTCTGGGGCCAACGTCCTGACTTTC,CASCRAPLNSGANVLTF
.,TRBV7-2,.,TRBJ1-2,TGTGCCAGCAGCTTATCAGGGGTCTATGGCTACACCTTC,CASSLSGVYGYTF